This T cell receptor beta chain was sequenced during a study of a mutant IDH1 vaccine in newly diagnosed glioma. CDR1 KGHSH and CDR2 LQKENI come from the germline V gene. This CDR3 spans 15 amino acids. Trimming left V 0 bases short and J 0 bases short, with 7 bases between. Time point reported: baseline, week 1 (first vaccination visit). Specified treatment: pre-vaccination baseline after standard-of-care therapy. Sequenced by immunoSEQ multiplex PCR; TCRdb stores in-frame clones only, minus some. This sample carries approximately 70,000 clones, 79% of them seen once, and the ten largest clones take over 8%.

Material: PBMCs, obtained from a glioma patient treated with radiotherapy, temozolomide or both. The V and J genes are TRBV18 and TRBJ2-3; possibly TRBD2 for D (5 bases). This TCR was sampled from a man aged 45-60 years with glioma. CDR3 amino acids: CASSPPSGSTDTQYF. CDR3 DNA: TGTGCCAGCTCACCACCGAGCGGAAGCACAGATACGCAGTATTTT.